This T cell receptor beta chain was sequenced in a study of Graves' ophthalmopathy and Graves' hyperthyroidism. This CDR3 has 16 amino acids. Trimming left V 3 bases short and J 8 bases short, with 22 bases between. CDR1 is LNHNV, CDR2 YYDKDF, per germline (reference sequence). Amplification from RNA transcripts yielded the TCR beta CDR3 regions. RT-PCR with HTBI primers came first, then second-round multiplex PCR. MiXCR, applied by TCRdb to the multiplex PCR reads, yields one record per CDR3 protein. The sample lists hundreds of thousands of distinct CDR3 sequences, under 25% occurring once. The chain couples TRBV15 to TRBJ1-2; the D gene is possibly TRBD1 (6 bases). The sample taken for sequencing was peripheral blood. The receptor's source is a woman under 30 with stable Graves' hyperthyroidism. The CDR3 nucleotides read TGTGCCACCAGCAGTATACCGGGACAAACGGCGCAAGGCTACACCTTC. Protein sequence: CATSSIPGQTAQGYTF. The entire variable domain, with the rest obtained from reference TRBV15 and TRBJ1-2, is as follows: DAMVIQNPRYQVTQFGKPVTLSCSQTLNHNVMYWYQQKSSQAPKLLFHYYDKDFNNEADTPDNFQSRRPNTSFCFLDIRSPGLGDTAMYLCATSSIPGQTAQGYTFGSGTRLTVV.